This T cell receptor beta chain was obtained from a study of CD8+ T cells in alopecia areata. RNA extraction was followed by reverse transcription into cDNA, which acted as the sequencing template. The assay was immunoSEQ multiplex PCR, and TCRdb's table has in-frame clones only and misses some. The table includes 90,000 to 130,000 clones, around 53% detected once. CDR1 and CDR2 from the germline V gene are MGHRA and YSYEKL. The CDR3 extends over 15 amino acids. V dropped 0 bases and J dropped 6 bases, with 12 bases sitting between them. As to treatment: oral pan-JAK inhibitor, 5-10 mg twice daily. This clone was seen only a few times.

The material sequenced was CD8+ T cells sorted from blood, taken at week 24, from a patient treated with tofacitinib. The sequence was collected from a human donor with alopecia areata. The V and J genes are TRBV4-1 and TRBJ2-1; tentative D call: TRBD2 (5 bases). The CDR3 is CASSQDQAAVNEQFF. CDR3 DNA: TGCGCCAGCAGCCAAGATCAGGCAGCGGTCAATGAGCAGTTCTTC.